The rows below give T cell receptor beta chains drawn from one sample of a study of OX40 agonist ivuxolimab in advanced cancers. TCRdb's table, derived via immunoSEQ multiplex PCR, lists solely in-frame clones and lacks some. The table lists under 85,000 clones, about four fifths of them singletons. Sequenced here: CD4+ or CD8+ T cells sorted from blood, sampled in a trial of the OX40 agonist ivuxolimab. The source is an adult with an advanced solid tumor such as melanoma, head and neck, liver or kidney cancer. The CDR3 runs from the conserved cysteine through the conserved F or W. A D gene is named only where the DNA matches it firmly. Some rows have no size entry. The others give once, few or many, or a class for an expanded clone.

size: .
J: TRBJ2-7
D: .
V: TRBV28
DNA: TGTGCCAGCAGTTGTCAGGGTTGGTACGAGCAGTACTTC
CDR3: CASSCQGWYEQYF

size: once
J: TRBJ1-6
D: .
V: TRBV30
DNA: TGTGCCTGGAGGTGGCAGGGAAATTCACCCCTCCACTTT
CDR3: CAWRWQGNSPLHF

size: .
J: TRBJ2-2
D: .
V: TRBV4-2
DNA: TGTGCCAGCAGCCAAGATTGGAGACACATAAACACCGGGGAGCTGTTTTTT
CDR3: CASSQDWRHINTGELFF

size: .
J: TRBJ1-2
D: .
V: TRBV5-6
DNA: TGTGCCAGCAGCTTGGGGGGGGGCTACACCTTC
CDR3: CASSLGGGYTF

size: .
J: TRBJ2-7
D: .
V: TRBV4-2
DNA: TGTGCCAGCAGCGGAGGGGGGGATACGAGTCGGCAGTACTTC
CDR3: CASSGGGDTSRQYF

size: .
J: TRBJ2-7
D: TRBD1
V: TRBV27
DNA: TGTGCCAGCAGACTTGGACAGGGGGCAACCTACGAGCAGTACTTC
CDR3: CASRLGQGATYEQYF

size: .
J: TRBJ1-3
D: .
V: TRBV19
DNA: TGTGCCAGTACATTGGAGGGCTTTCCTGGAAACACCATATATTTT
CDR3: CASTLEGFPGNTIYF

size: .
J: TRBJ2-7
D: .
V: TRBV28
DNA: TGTGCCAGCAGTTTATACAGCTACGAGCAGTACTTC
CDR3: CASSLYSYEQYF

size: .
J: TRBJ2-5
D: TRBD1
V: TRBV5-1
DNA: TGCGCCAGCAGCGCAAGGGGACAGGGTGGGCGAGAGACCCAGTACTTC
CDR3: CASSARGQGGRETQYF

size: .
J: TRBJ1-4
D: .
V: TRBV6-5
DNA: TGTGCCAGCAGCCCCGGATGGGGTGAAAAACTGTTTTTT
CDR3: CASSPGWGEKLFF

size: once
J: TRBJ1-1
D: .
V: TRBV27
DNA: TGTGCCAGCAGTTTAGGCGGGGGTGGTGAAGCTTTCTTT
CDR3: CASSLGGGGEAFF

size: .
J: TRBJ1-2
D: .
V: TRBV6-6
DNA: TGTGCCAGCAGCACTGGAAACTATGGCTACACCTTC
CDR3: CASSTGNYGYTF

size: .
J: TRBJ2-1
D: TRBD2
V: TRBV27
DNA: TGTGCCAGCAGTTTGACTAGCGGGAGTAGCTACAATGAGCAGTTCTTC
CDR3: CASSLTSGSSYNEQFF

size: .
J: TRBJ1-5
D: .
V: TRBV10-1
DNA: TGCGCCAGCAGGCTCGGGCCCTATTCCAATCAGCCCCAGCATTTT
CDR3: CASRLGPYSNQPQHF

size: .
J: TRBJ1-4
D: .
V: TRBV7-2
DNA: TGTGCCAGCAGCTTAGCGGGTACCGGACTTGAGAAACTGTTTTTT
CDR3: CASSLAGTGLEKLFF

size: .
J: TRBJ2-7
D: TRBD1
V: TRBV7-3
DNA: TGTGCCAGCAGCGTCCGGGACAGGGGGCTTTACGAGCAGTACTTC
CDR3: CASSVRDRGLYEQYF

size: .
J: TRBJ1-1
D: .
V: TRBV2
DNA: TGTGCCAGCAGTGAATCCATGTATACTGAAGCTTTCTTT
CDR3: CASSESMYTEAFF

size: .
J: TRBJ2-1
D: TRBD2
V: TRBV4-3
DNA: TGCGCCAGCAGCCAAGAGGCTAGCGGGGCCTACAATGAGCAGTTCTTC
CDR3: CASSQEASGAYNEQFF

size: .
J: TRBJ2-6
D: .
V: TRBV5-8
DNA: TGTGCCAGCAGCTTGGCTGCGGGGGCCGGGGCCAACGTCCTGACTTTC
CDR3: CASSLAAGAGANVLTF

size: .
J: TRBJ1-4
D: .
V: TRBV28
DNA: TGTGCCAGCAGTTCCCAGAATGAAAAACTGTTTTTT
CDR3: CASSSQNEKLFF

size: .
J: TRBJ2-1
D: TRBD1
V: TRBV19
DNA: TGTGCCAGTAGTTTTTTGCCGGGACAGATTAACTACAATGAGCAGTTCTTC
CDR3: CASSFLPGQINYNEQFF

size: .
J: TRBJ1-5
D: .
V: TRBV7-2
DNA: TGTGCCAGCAGCGCTAACAGGGCCCAGCCCCAGCATTTT
CDR3: CASSANRAQPQHF

size: .
J: TRBJ2-3
D: TRBD2
V: TRBV5-1
DNA: TGCGCCAGCAGCTTTACCTTAGCGGGATCAGGCACAGATACGCAGTATTTT
CDR3: CASSFTLAGSGTDTQYF

size: .
J: TRBJ1-6
D: .
V: TRBV6-5
DNA: TGTGCCAGCAGTGGGAGTGCGGATTCACCCCTCCACTTT
CDR3: CASSGSADSPLHF